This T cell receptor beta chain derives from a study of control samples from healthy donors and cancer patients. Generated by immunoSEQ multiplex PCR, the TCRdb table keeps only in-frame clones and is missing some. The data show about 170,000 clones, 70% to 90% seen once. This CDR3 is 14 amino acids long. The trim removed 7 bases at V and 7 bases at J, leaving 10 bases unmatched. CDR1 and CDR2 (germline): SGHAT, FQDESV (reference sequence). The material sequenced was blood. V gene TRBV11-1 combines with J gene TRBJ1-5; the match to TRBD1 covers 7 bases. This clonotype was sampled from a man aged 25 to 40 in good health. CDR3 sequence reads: CASTWDRPWQPQHF. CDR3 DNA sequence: TGTGCCAGCACCTGGGACAGACCTTGGCAGCCCCAGCATTTT.